Sequencing of this T cell receptor beta chain was carried out in a study of blood T cell repertoires in COVID-19. In the study overall: Sites in the United States, Italy and Spain provided acute and convalescent COVID-19 samples. The cDNA or gDNA used as material had been derived from T cells, B-cell-depleted T cells, or PBMCs.

J gave up 2 bases and V 1 base, and 8 bases lay outside the gene matches. Germline CDR1 is SGHAT and CDR2 is FQNNGV. The CDR3 has 17 residues. Methods used by the authors: From reference gene primer amplification, estimates of nucleated cell counts were derived. Some clones are missing from TCRdb's copy, which holds only in-frame ones; the method was immunoSEQ multiplex PCR. D and trimming come from the DNA, and the V and J calls and clone size come from that table. The data hold about 130,000 clones, with approximately 84% observed a single time. This sequence was found in an older woman with acute or convalescent COVID-19. Sequenced sample: peripheral blood. The rearrangement links TRBV11-2 to TRBJ2-1, with 7 bases identical to TRBD1. The CDR3 DNA reads TGTGCCAGCAGCTTAGCTCCCAGGGGGACCACCTACAATGAGCAGTTCTTC. Amino acids: CASSLAPRGTTYNEQFF.